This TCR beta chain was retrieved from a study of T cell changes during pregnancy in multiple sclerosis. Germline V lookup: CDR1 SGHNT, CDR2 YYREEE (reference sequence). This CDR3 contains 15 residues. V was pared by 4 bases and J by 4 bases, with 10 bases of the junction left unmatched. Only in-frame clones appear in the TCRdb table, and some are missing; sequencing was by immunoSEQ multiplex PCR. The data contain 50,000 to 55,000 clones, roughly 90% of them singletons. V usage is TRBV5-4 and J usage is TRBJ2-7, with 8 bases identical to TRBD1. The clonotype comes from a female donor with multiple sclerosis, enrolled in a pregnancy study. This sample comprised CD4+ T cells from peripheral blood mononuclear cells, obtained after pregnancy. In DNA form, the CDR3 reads TGTGCCAGCAGCCATCTTACAGGGGGAATTTACGAGCAGTACTTC. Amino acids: CASSHLTGGIYEQYF.